These 21 T cell receptor beta chains share one sample of origin, sequenced in a study of cytomegalovirus exposure and HLA in healthy donors. 13 Jbeta primers and 60 Vbeta primers were used for the PCR. Sequenced by immunoSEQ multiplex PCR; TCRdb stores in-frame clones only, minus some. The table lists 250,000 to 350,000 clones, 86% of them singletons. Sequenced: PBMCs. The receptors were sampled from a man aged 40-49 years in good health and CMV-seropositive.

The J gene is TRBJ1-5, the V gene TRBV28; TRBD1 aligns across 8 bases. Germline V gene sequence: CDR1 MDHEN, CDR2 SYDVKM. V lost 5 bases to trimming and J lost 5 bases; unmatched junction nucleotides: 5. The CDR3 contains 14 residues. CDR3 DNA: TGTGCCAGCAGTATGACAGGGGCACATCAGCCCCAGCATTTT. Protein product: CASSMTGAHQPQHF.

The rearrangement uses TRBV2 and TRBJ2-7; 9 bases map to TRBD2. The germline V gene has CDR1 SNHLY and CDR2 FYNNEI. The V and J ends lost 11 bases and 4 bases, in that order; junction bases with no gene match: 9. CDR3 length equals 13 residues. In DNA, the CDR3 is TGTGCCGGCCAGCGGGAGGCCCTTTACGAGCAGTACTTC. Translated, it gives CAGQREALYEQYF.

The chain is built from TRBV27 and TRBJ1-3, with D unresolved. The V end lost 6 bases, the J end lost 0 bases, and 15 bases lay between the germline ends. Germline CDR1 reads MNHEY; CDR2 reads SMNVEV (reference sequence). This CDR3 contains 16 residues. The CDR3 DNA is TGTGCCAGCAGCGCGACGGCGGGGAGCTCTGGAAACACCATATATTTT. Residues: CASSATAGSSGNTIYF.

J is TRBJ2-1 and V is TRBV4-1; maybe TRBD2 (6 bases). Germline V lookup: CDR1 MGHRA, CDR2 YSYEKL. This CDR3 is 16 amino acids long. Trimming took off 1 base at V and 2 bases at J, with 12 bases between the two ends. In DNA form, the CDR3 reads TGCGCCAGCAGCCAAGGGGGCCGGGAGCCCTACAATGAGCAGTTCTTC. Its protein product is CASSQGGREPYNEQFF.

This clone was observed a single time. The V and J genes are TRBV5-4 and TRBJ2-5; 10 positions agree with TRBD1. Germline lookup yields CDR1 SGHNT and CDR2 YYREEE (reference sequence). This CDR3 contains 14 residues. Losses at the gene ends were 4 bases for V and 5 bases for J; bases not matched to a gene: 5. The DNA of the CDR3 is TGTGCCAGCAGCATCGACAGGGGGCACGAGACCCAGTACTTC. Amino acids: CASSIDRGHETQYF.

The genes are TRBV14 and TRBJ2-3, with D hard to call. V shed 6 bases and J shed 0 bases, with 13 bases lying between them. The CDR3 has 15 residues. Per the germline V gene, CDR1 is SGHDN and CDR2 is FVKESK. DNA for the CDR3: TGTGCCAGCAGTCCAACCAGGTCTAGCACAGATACGCAGTATTTT. Translation gives CASSPTRSSTDTQYF.

The chain is built from TRBV5-6 and TRBJ2-4, with 10 bases identical to TRBD1. The CDR3 has 16 amino acids. The germline V gene has CDR1 SGHDT and CDR2 YYEEEE. Unmatched junction bases numbered 7, after V lost 3 bases and J lost 4 bases. CDR3 coding DNA: TGTGCCAGCAGCTGGGACCGGGACAGGGGAAAAAACATTCAGTACTTC. Amino acid sequence: CASSWDRDRGKNIQYF.

J is TRBJ2-5 and V is TRBV7-2, with TRBD2 matching 13 bases. This CDR3 has 16 residues. The J segment lost 5 bases and the V segment lost 1 base, leaving 4 bases of the junction unmatched. Germline values: CDR1 SGHTA, CDR2 FQGNSA. Here the CDR3 reads CASSLGLAGGGETQYF. The DNA of the CDR3 is TGTGCCAGCAGCTTAGGACTAGCGGGAGGAGGGGAGACCCAGTACTTC.

V gene TRBV9 combines with J gene TRBJ2-3, with D unclear. CDR1 and CDR2 from the germline V gene are SGDLS and YYNGEE. The CDR3 sequence is 14 residues long. The V end lost 2 bases, the J end lost 2 bases, and 9 bases lay between the germline ends. The CDR3 sequence: CASSVGPLTDTQYF. The CDR3 DNA is TGTGCCAGCAGCGTTGGGCCCCTCACAGATACGCAGTATTTT.

The chain has TRBV2 and TRBJ2-7, with 10 bases identical to TRBD2. V shed 3 bases, J shed 3 bases, and the junction held 5 bases outside the gene matches. The germline V gene encodes CDR1 SNHLY and CDR2 FYNNEI. The CDR3 sequence is 15 residues long. The CDR3 DNA sequence: TGTGCCAGCAGTGATTTCCCTAGCGGGAGCTACGAGCAGTACTTC. Its protein product is CASSDFPSGSYEQYF. The full variable domain, its missing parts supplied by reference TRBV2 and TRBJ2-7, is EPEVTQTPSHQVTQMGQEVILRCVPISNHLYFYWYRQILGQKVEFLVSFYNNEISEKSEIFDDQFSVERPDGSNFTLKIRSTKLEDSAMYFCASSDFPSGSYEQYFGPGTRLTVT.

The CDR3 reads CASSQDYRGGDEQYF. The CDR3 region has the DNA TGTGCCAGCAGCCAAGATTATCGGGGTGGGGACGAGCAGTACTTC. J is TRBJ2-7 and V is TRBV4-2; D is possibly TRBD2 (5 bases). V was trimmed by 0 bases and J by 5 bases, leaving 14 bases between them. In germline, CDR1 is LGHNA, CDR2 YNFKEQ. The CDR3 spans 15 residues.

This clone was counted only a few times. The chain uses TRBV27 and TRBJ1-1; D possibly corresponds to TRBD1 (5 bases). Trimming shortened V by 2 bases and J by 5 bases, and 9 bases separated the two germline ends. This CDR3 has 13 amino acids. CDR1 and CDR2 from the germline V gene are MNHEY and SMNVEV (reference sequence). The CDR3 nucleotides read TGTGCCAGCAGTTTACAGGGTTTAACTGAAGCTTTCTTT. Protein product: CASSLQGLTEAFF.

The chain recombines TRBV5-1 with TRBJ1-5; 7 nucleotides match TRBD1. The CDR3 has 15 residues. With 0 bases clipped from V and 6 bases from J, the junction kept 6 bases outside the gene matches. The germline V gene has CDR1 SGHRS and CDR2 YFSETQ. Here the CDR3 DNA reads TGCGCCAGCAGCTTGGAGGGGGCCCAGGGTCAGCCCCAGCATTTT. Encoded protein: CASSLEGAQGQPQHF.

This chain uses TRBV14 with TRBJ1-1, with TRBD1 matching over 8 bases. Unmatched junction bases numbered 3, after V lost 2 bases and J lost 1 base. There are 15 residues in the CDR3. The germline V gene encodes CDR1 SGHDN and CDR2 FVKESK. The CDR3 nucleotides are TGTGCCAGCAGCCAACTAGGGACAGGGAACACTGAAGCTTTCTTT. Translating it yields CASSQLGTGNTEAFF.

This clone was counted only a few times. The rearrangement uses TRBV5-8 and TRBJ2-7, with TRBD2 matching over 8 bases. Germline V CDR1 and CDR2: SGHTS, YDEGEE. V lost 0 bases and J lost 2; bases outside the gene matches: 4. The CDR3 spans 15 residues. The CDR3, as DNA: TGTGCCAGCAGCTTGGACGCGGGAGGCCCCTACGAGCAGTACTTC. Translation: CASSLDAGGPYEQYF.

As concerns this clone: The junction departs from the called germline gene at one end, perhaps through a read error. Within the sample, other DNA sequences also encode this same CDR3. The chain is built from TRBV6-5 and TRBJ2-3, with 8 positions matching TRBD1. The CDR3 spans 14 residues. Germline CDR1 and CDR2: MNHEY and SVGAGI. This chain's CDR3 is CASSRQGRTDTQYF. The CDR3 bases are TGTGCCAGCAGCCGACAGGGGCGAACAGATACACAGTATTTT.

The rearrangement uses TRBV28 and TRBJ2-1, with 12 bases identical to TRBD2. The junction had 6 bases not matched to a gene; V was cut back by 3 bases and J by 9 bases. CDR1 is MDHEN and CDR2 is SYDVKM in the germline V gene. The CDR3 covers 15 residues. CDR3 sequence: CASSFLAGGLGEQFF. The CDR3 nucleotides read TGTGCCAGCAGTTTCCTAGCGGGAGGGCTAGGTGAGCAGTTCTTC.

V is TRBV30 and J is TRBJ2-7; D perhaps matches TRBD1 (6 bases). The CDR3 consists of 16 residues. V dropped 0 bases and J dropped 4 bases, with 19 bases sitting between them. Germline CDR1 and CDR2: GTSNPN and SVGIG (reference sequence). The DNA for the CDR3 is TGTGCCTGGAGTGTACGGGGACACCGCGACTATTACGAGCAGTACTTC. It encodes CAWSVRGHRDYYEQYF.

The gene calls are TRBV6-5 and TRBJ2-7, with 7 bases fitting TRBD1. Per germline, CDR1 MNHEY and CDR2 SVGAGI. J gave up 0 bases and V 7 bases, and 6 bases lay outside the gene matches. The CDR3 has 14 amino acids. The CDR3, as DNA: TGTGCCAGCAAGGGACAGATGAGCTCCTACGAGCAGTACTTC. Translated: CASKGQMSSYEQYF.

This rearrangement joins TRBV29-1 to TRBJ2-2, with a weak D call TRBD1 (5 bases). The CDR3 loop spans 12 amino acids. From germline, CDR1 is SQVTM and CDR2 ANQGSEA. The V and J ends lost 4 bases and 6 bases respectively, with 9 bases between them. The CDR3 DNA is TGCAGCGTTGCAGCAGGGTCCGGGGAGCTGTTTTTT. Residues: CSVAAGSGELFF.

The chain combines TRBV7-8 with TRBJ2-3; D gene ambiguous. CDR3 length: 14 amino acids. The V end lost 4 bases, the J end lost 5 bases, and 13 bases lay between the germline ends. CDR1 is SGHVS, CDR2 FQNEAQ, per germline. The CDR3 coding sequence is TGTGCCAGCAGCTCGCTCTCCCTCGGAGATACGCAGTATTTT. It specifies CASSSLSLGDTQYF. Full variable domain (rest looked up from reference TRBV7-8 and TRBJ2-3): GAGVSQSPRYKVAKRGQDVALRCDPISGHVSLFWYQQALGQGPEFLTYFQNEAQLDKSGLPSDRFFAERPEGSVSTLKIQRTQQEDSAVYLCASSSLSLGDTQYFGPGTRLTVL.